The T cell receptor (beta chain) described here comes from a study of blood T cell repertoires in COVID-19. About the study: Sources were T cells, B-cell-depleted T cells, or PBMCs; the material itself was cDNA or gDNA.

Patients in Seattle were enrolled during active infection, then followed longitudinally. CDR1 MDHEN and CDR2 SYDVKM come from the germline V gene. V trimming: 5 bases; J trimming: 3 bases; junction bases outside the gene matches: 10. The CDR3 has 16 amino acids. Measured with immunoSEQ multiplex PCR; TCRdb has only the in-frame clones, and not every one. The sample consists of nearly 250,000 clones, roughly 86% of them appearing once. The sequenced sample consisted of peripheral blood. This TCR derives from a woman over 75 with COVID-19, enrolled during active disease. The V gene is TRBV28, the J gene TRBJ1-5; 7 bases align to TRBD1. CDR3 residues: CASSHTKTGLNQPQHF. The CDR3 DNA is TGTGCCAGCAGTCACACTAAGACAGGGCTCAATCAGCCCCAGCATTTT.